The 26 T cell receptor beta chains in this list originate from one sample, sequenced in a study of T-cell reconstitution after alpha-beta-depleted transplantation in children. TCRbeta library preparation incorporated unique molecular identifiers. TCRdb reanalysed the PCR reads using MiXCR and keeps one entry per CDR3 protein. The sample records 200,000 to 300,000 distinct CDR3 sequences, around 12% being singletons. The specimen was PBMCs from the stem cell graft donor, collected from the stem cell graft. These receptors were taken from a human donor who donated a stem cell graft to a child with acute lymphoblastic leukemia.

This clonotype was recorded many times. The chain recombines TRBV28 with TRBJ2-7, with TRBD1 as a possible D gene (5 bases). The CDR3 length is 15 residues. Germline CDR1 reads MDHEN; CDR2 reads SYDVKM. The V gene lost 3 bases and the J gene lost 3 bases, with 15 bases spanning the gap. CDR3: CASSFRAKGYYEQYF. The CDR3 nucleotides read TGTGCCAGCAGTTTTCGGGCAAAGGGGTACTACGAGCAGTACTTC.

The chain links TRBV18 to TRBJ2-1; 14 bases map to TRBD2. CDR1 and CDR2 from the germline V gene are KGHSH and LQKENI. V shed 3 bases, J shed 10 bases, and the junction held 2 bases outside the gene matches. The CDR3 sequence is 14 residues long. The CDR3 protein is CASSPGTSGREQFF. The CDR3 DNA follows: TGTGCCAGCTCACCCGGGACTAGCGGGAGAGAGCAGTTCTTC.

This clonotype occurred many times. The chain employs TRBV28 and TRBJ1-4; D ambiguous. The CDR3 spans 13 residues. With 6 bases removed from V and 8 bases from J, the gap between germline ends came to 13 bases. CDR1 and CDR2 from the germline V gene are MDHEN and SYDVKM. Here the CDR3 DNA reads TGTGCCAGCAGCCAGAAGATAGGCGAAAAACTGTTTTTT. It translates to CASSQKIGEKLFF. The full variable domain, completed using reference TRBV28 and TRBJ1-4, is DVKVTQSSRYLVKRTGEKVFLECVQDMDHENMFWYRQDPGLGLRLIYFSYDVKMKEKGDIPEGYSVSREKKERFSLILESASTNQTSMYLCASSQKIGEKLFFGSGTQLSVL.

This clonotype was recorded at least ten times. The V gene is TRBV20-1, the J gene TRBJ1-4; weak D call: TRBD1 (5 bases). Trimming stripped 1 base from V and 7 bases from J, with 13 bases between. Per germline, CDR1 DFQATT and CDR2 SNEGSKA (reference sequence). The CDR3 extends over 14 amino acids. DNA of the CDR3: TGCAGTGCTAGAGCCGGGACCGGGGGTGAAAAACTGTTTTTT. Its protein product is CSARAGTGGEKLFF.

In this sample, this clonotype turned up many times. J is TRBJ2-5 and V is TRBV29-1, with TRBD1 matching 10 bases. The CDR3 loop spans 14 amino acids. From germline, CDR1 is SQVTM and CDR2 ANQGSEA. CDR3 protein: CSVVSTGGLKTQYF. The CDR3 bases are TGCAGTGTAGTTTCGACAGGGGGCCTTAAGACCCAGTACTTC. Full variable domain (outside the CDR3, taken from reference TRBV29-1 and TRBJ2-5): SAVISQKPSRDICQRGTSLTIQCQVDSQVTMMFWYRQQPGQSLTLIATANQGSEATYESGFVIDKFPISRPNLTFSTLTVSNMSPEDSSIYLCSVVSTGGLKTQYFGPGTRLLVL.

Notes on this clonotype: A much larger clone differs from this one at a single base, so this may be a read error. This rearrangement joins TRBV29-1 to TRBJ1-1, with D unclear. Trimming removed 4 bases at V and 4 bases at J, with 10 bases between. Germline V gene data show CDR1 as SQVTM and CDR2 as ANQGSEA. The CDR3 is 12 amino acids. The CDR3 DNA reads TGCAGCGTTGGGGGAGGGCGCACTGAAGCTTTCTTT. It encodes CSVGGGRTEAFF.

There are many counts of this clonotype. The rearrangement joins TRBV15 to TRBJ2-1; 12 nucleotides agree with TRBD2. CDR3 length: 16 residues. CDR1 LNHNV and CDR2 YYDKDF come from the germline V gene (reference sequence). The V and J ends lost 5 bases and 7 bases, in that order; junction bases with no gene match: 9. CDR3 amino acids: CATSEFSSGGVNEQFF. The CDR3 DNA is TGTGCCACCAGCGAGTTTTCTAGCGGGGGGGTTAATGAGCAGTTCTTC.

The sample holds many counts of this clonotype. CDR3 DNA: TGCAGCGTCCTTGATAGCACAGATACGCAGTATTTT. Its protein product is CSVLDSTDTQYF. The gene calls are TRBV29-1 and TRBJ2-3; D gene ambiguous. The V gene lost 6 bases and the J gene lost 0 bases, with 7 bases spanning the gap. This CDR3 has 12 residues. Germline V gene sequence: CDR1 SQVTM, CDR2 ANQGSEA.

This clonotype was recorded at least ten times. The chain joins TRBV9 to TRBJ2-5, with TRBD1 identical over 8 bases. Trimming cost V 0 bases and J 5 bases; bases outside gene matches: 6. The germline gives CDR1 SGDLS, CDR2 YYNGEE. The CDR3 is 15 residues long. CDR3 nucleotides: TGTGCCAGCAGCGTAGAATCAGGGGGCACGGAGACCCAGTACTTC. This encodes CASSVESGGTETQYF.

In this sample, this clonotype turned up many times. The chain couples TRBV9 to TRBJ2-3; D might be TRBD1 (6 bases). The CDR3 length is 14 residues. Germline V lookup: CDR1 SGDLS, CDR2 YYNGEE. Trimming cost V 3 bases and J 0 bases, with 8 bases left between them. CDR3 protein: CASSERGSTDTQYF. The DNA for the CDR3 is TGTGCCAGCAGCGAGAGGGGGAGCACAGATACGCAGTATTTT.

As regards this clonotype: A read error may be the cause here, since a much bigger clone is one base away. The chain joins TRBV20-1 to TRBJ2-1; 13 bases are a match to TRBD2. The CDR3 has 14 amino acids. The V and J ends lost 6 bases and 8 bases, in that order; junction bases with no gene match: 7. Germline V gene data show CDR1 as DFQATT and CDR2 as SNEGSKA (reference sequence). CDR3 nucleotides: TGCAGTGCCAACAGACTAGCGGGAGGACATGAGCAGTTCTTC. It is translated as CSANRLAGGHEQFF.

This clonotype came up many times. CDR3 in DNA: TGCAGCGTCCGGACAGGCTACAATGAGCAGTTCTTC. This codes for CSVRTGYNEQFF. The chain carries TRBV29-1 and TRBJ2-1; 7 bases fit TRBD1. The CDR3 runs to 12 residues. The V gene end was trimmed by 6 bases and the J gene end by 3 bases; junction bases not matched to a gene: 2. Per the germline V gene, CDR1 is SQVTM and CDR2 is ANQGSEA.

This clonotype was counted a few times. The chain uses TRBV30 and TRBJ2-1, with D perhaps being TRBD1 or TRBD2 (5 bases each). The ends were cut back, 4 bases at V and 9 bases at J, with 22 bases in the middle. In germline, CDR1 is GTSNPN, CDR2 SVGIG (reference sequence). This CDR3 is 15 amino acids long. CDR3 bases: TGTGCCTGGACTACGGGGCTAGACTACCGGGGTGAGCAGTTCTTC. Protein: CAWTTGLDYRGEQFF.

This clonotype was counted ten times or more. The chain combines TRBV12-3 or TRBV12-4 with TRBJ2-7, with D perhaps matching TRBD2 (5 bases). V lost 5 bases, J lost 7 bases, and 9 bases lay in between. The length of the CDR3 is 11 residues. CDR3 sequence reads: CASSVEGEQYF. As DNA, the CDR3 is TGTGCCAGCAGTGTCGAGGGAGAGCAGTACTTC.

Ten or more counts support this clonotype. The chain recombines TRBV12-3 or TRBV12-4 with TRBJ1-1, with 7 nucleotides matching TRBD1. Unmatched junction bases numbered 11, after V lost 8 bases and J lost 2 bases. This CDR3 is built from 15 residues. The chain's CDR3 is CASQTLRGRNTEAFF. The CDR3 DNA follows: TGTGCCAGCCAAACTCTCAGGGGGAGAAACACTGAAGCTTTCTTT.

This clonotype came up many times. The rearrangement links TRBV4-1 to TRBJ2-2; D is tentatively TRBD1 or TRBD2 (5 bases each). The CDR3 sequence is 18 residues long. Deletions cut 0 bases from V and 0 bases from J, with 14 bases between. The germline gives CDR1 MGHRA, CDR2 YSYEKL. This CDR3 is CASSQETLGTANTGELFF. DNA of the CDR3: TGCGCCAGCAGCCAAGAGACTCTGGGGACGGCGAACACCGGGGAGCTGTTTTTT.

This clonotype was counted a few times. The chain couples TRBV12-3 or TRBV12-4 to TRBJ2-5, with TRBD2 matching 11 bases. This CDR3 comprises 15 residues. After removal of 5 bases from V and 1 base from J, the junction contained 3 bases not matched to a gene. The CDR3 sequence: CASSQLAGVQETQYF. CDR3 DNA: TGTGCCAGCAGTCAACTAGCGGGAGTCCAAGAGACCCAGTACTTC.

J is TRBJ2-1 and V is TRBV28; D possibly uses TRBD1 or TRBD2 (5 bases each). Between the trimmed V and J ends, which lost 3 bases and 14 bases, there was a span of 23 bases. The CDR3 totals 15 residues. Looked up from germline, CDR1 is MDHEN and CDR2 is SYDVKM. Written as DNA, the CDR3 is TGTGCCAGCAGTTTCCTTCAACTGGGGGTGCACTTTGAGTTCTTC. It encodes CASSFLQLGVHFEFF.

This clonotype was detected ten times or more. The chain is built from TRBV29-1 and TRBJ2-5; D unresolved. V was trimmed by 0 bases and J by 1 base, leaving 3 bases between them. Germline V gene sequence: CDR1 SQVTM, CDR2 ANQGSEA. This CDR3 comprises 12 residues. The CDR3 DNA reads TGCAGCGTTGAAGAGATCCAAGAGACCCAGTACTTC. The encoded protein is CSVEEIQETQYF. Using reference TRBV29-1 and TRBJ2-5 for the parts outside the CDR3, the full variable domain is SAVISQKPSRDICQRGTSLTIQCQVDSQVTMMFWYRQQPGQSLTLIATANQGSEATYESGFVIDKFPISRPNLTFSTLTVSNMSPEDSSIYLCSVEEIQETQYFGPGTRLLVL.

The sample holds many counts of this clonotype. The chain uses TRBV6-5 and TRBJ1-1; D gene unclear. CDR3 length: 12 residues. Per germline, CDR1 MNHEY and CDR2 SVGAGI. With 5 bases removed from V and 3 bases from J, the gap between germline ends came to 7 bases. CDR3 sequence reads: CASSMGYTEAFF. As DNA, the CDR3 is TGTGCCAGCAGTATGGGGTACACTGAAGCTTTCTTT.

This chain links TRBV11-2 with TRBJ2-3; weak D call: TRBD2 (6 bases). Germline-derived CDR1 and CDR2 are SGHAT and FQNNGV. This CDR3 has 16 amino acids. Trimming took 1 base from V and 0 from J, leaving 11 bases between them. CDR3: CASSLVAGYSTDTQYF. The CDR3 region has the DNA TGTGCCAGCAGCTTAGTTGCGGGGTATAGCACAGATACGCAGTATTTT. Full variable domain (missing parts from reference TRBV11-2 and TRBJ2-3): EAGVAQSPRYKIIEKRQSVAFWCNPISGHATLYWYQQILGQGPKLLIQFQNNGVVDDSQLPKDRFSAERLKGVDSTLKIQPAKLEDSAVYLCASSLVAGYSTDTQYFGPGTRLTVL.

In this sample, this clonotype turned up many times. The rearrangement links TRBV24-1 to TRBJ1-6; 8 bases fit TRBD1. Germline trimming cut 5 bases from V and 10 bases from J; bases unmatched to any gene: 12. The germline V gene has CDR1 KGHDR and CDR2 SFDVKD. The CDR3 contains 16 residues. The CDR3 here is CATSAGTGGLQSPLHF. The CDR3 region has the DNA TGTGCCACCAGTGCGGGGACAGGAGGTTTACAATCACCCCTCCACTTT.

This clonotype was seen repeatedly, ten times or more. The chain couples TRBV28 to TRBJ1-4, with 10 bases identical to TRBD1. The CDR3 is made up of 13 amino acids. From germline, CDR1 is MDHEN and CDR2 SYDVKM. J was trimmed by 11 bases and V by 6 bases; bases with no gene match: 6. CDR3 residues: CASSRDRGGKLFF. CDR3 DNA: TGTGCCAGCAGCAGGGACAGGGGCGGCAAACTGTTTTTT.

On this clonotype: This may stem from a read error, because a much larger clone lies one nucleotide away. The chain employs TRBV15 and TRBJ2-6; D ambiguous. The CDR3 is 17 residues long. CDR1 and CDR2 (germline): LNHNV, YYDKDF (reference sequence). In nucleotides, the CDR3 is TGTGCCACCAGAAGAGCAACTTCCGACTCTGGGGCCAACGTCCTGACTTTC. Its protein product is CATRRATSDSGANVLTF.

This clonotype was seen at least ten times. The genes are TRBV20-1 and TRBJ1-1, with D maybe TRBD1 (5 bases). The V gene's germline CDR1 is DFQATT and CDR2 SNEGSKA (reference sequence). Trimming stripped 4 bases from V and 4 bases from J, with 7 bases between. The CDR3 extends over 11 amino acids. The CDR3 region has the DNA TGCAGTGCTACCAGGGTCACTGAAGCTTTCTTT. Its protein is CSATRVTEAFF.

This clonotype has ten or more counts. The V and J genes are TRBV20-1 and TRBJ1-3, with unresolved D. Looked up from germline, CDR1 is DFQATT and CDR2 is SNEGSKA (reference sequence). Trimming pared 7 bases from V and 0 bases from J, leaving 10 bases between. The CDR3 is made up of 13 amino acids. The CDR3 DNA is TGCAGTGTAACAGCGCACTCTGGAAACACCATATATTTT. This codes for CSVTAHSGNTIYF.